The clone carrying this TCR beta chain was picked up a small number of times. This entry belongs to a study of cytomegalovirus exposure and HLA in healthy donors. Though nominally healthy at sampling, donors likely had unrecorded immune exposures. In germline, CDR1 is SEHNR, CDR2 FQNEAQ (reference sequence). CDR3 length: 14 residues. V was pared by 4 bases and J by 7 bases, with 7 bases of the junction left unmatched. A multiplex PCR was run with 60 Vbeta primers and 13 Jbeta primers. Sequenced by immunoSEQ multiplex PCR; TCRdb stores in-frame clones only, minus some. The table shows approximately 170,000 clones, with 60% to 85% occurring only once.

The receptor was isolated from a woman aged 18-29 years in good health and CMV-seronegative. This sequence joins TRBV7-9 and TRBJ1-2; 9 bases match TRBD1. The sequenced sample was PBMCs. The CDR3 coding sequence is TGTGCCAGCAGCTCCAGGACAGGGGCAGGTGGCTACACCTTC. Its translation is CASSSRTGAGGYTF.